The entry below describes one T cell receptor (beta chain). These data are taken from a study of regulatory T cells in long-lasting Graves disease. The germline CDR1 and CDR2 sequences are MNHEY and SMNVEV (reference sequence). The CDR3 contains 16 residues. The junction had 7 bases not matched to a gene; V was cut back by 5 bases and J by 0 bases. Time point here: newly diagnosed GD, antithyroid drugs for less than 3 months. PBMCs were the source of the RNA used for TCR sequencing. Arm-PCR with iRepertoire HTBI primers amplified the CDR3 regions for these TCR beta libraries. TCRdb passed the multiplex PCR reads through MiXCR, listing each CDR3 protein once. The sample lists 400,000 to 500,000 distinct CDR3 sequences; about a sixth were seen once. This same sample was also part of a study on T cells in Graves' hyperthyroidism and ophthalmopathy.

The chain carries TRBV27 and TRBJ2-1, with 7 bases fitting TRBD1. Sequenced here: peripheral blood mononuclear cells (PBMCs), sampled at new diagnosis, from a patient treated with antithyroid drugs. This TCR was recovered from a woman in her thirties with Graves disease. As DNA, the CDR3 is TGTGCCAGCAGTCCTAACTGGGACAGCTCCTACAATGAGCAGTTCTTC. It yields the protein CASSPNWDSSYNEQFF.